This T cell receptor (beta chain) stems from a study of identical twins. Through template switching, a universal primer site was introduced, and the cDNA contained unique molecular identifiers. TCRdb processed the 5' RACE reads anew with MiXCR; each CDR3 protein has one entry. The repertoire holds approximately 1.8 million distinct CDR3 sequences, about 32% seen once, with 0.27% in the top ten. This CDR3 has 14 residues. With V trimmed by 5 bases and J by 0 bases, 4 bases remained unmatched. Germline V CDR1 and CDR2: DFQATT, SNEGSKA (reference sequence). This clonotype was seen more than once but under ten times. Its antigen is as yet unknown. Study-wide results and limits: Memory repertoires lacked the insertion deficit that abundant cord blood beta clonotypes showed.

The specimen was cord blood. This clonotype originated in a newborn girl in good health. V gene TRBV20-1 combines with J gene TRBJ2-1; 7 bases fit TRBD1. This CDR3 is CSAHDRDSYNEQFF. In nucleotides, the CDR3 is TGCAGTGCTCACGACAGGGACTCCTACAATGAGCAGTTCTTC.